This TCR beta chain was identified during a study of blood T cell repertoires in COVID-19. This clone was counted a few times. The method was immunoSEQ multiplex PCR; TCRdb's version includes in-frame clones alone and lacks a portion of them. This sample has 150,000 or so clones, with around 81% found just once. Input material: peripheral blood. The clonotype originates from a human donor with acute or convalescent COVID-19. The donor label of this sample is uncertain.

This CDR3 reads CASSVLAGGPQDTQYF. As DNA, the CDR3 is TGTGCCAGCAGTGTACTAGCGGGGGGGCCCCAAGATACGCAGTATTTT. V and J are TRBV6-1 and TRBJ2-3, with TRBD2 matching over 13 bases. Germline V gene sequence: CDR1 MNHNS, CDR2 SASEGT. Trimming removed 4 bases from V and 5 bases from J; junction bases left unmatched: 6. This CDR3 region has 16 residues.